The following is a T cell receptor beta chain sequence with its context. This specimen belongs to a study of CD8+CD57+ T cells in acquired aplastic anemia. The overall study: Isolated CD4+ and CD8+ cells, once sorted, yielded DNA averaging about 3.2 ug.

The CDR3 sequence is 13 residues long. The V gene end was trimmed by 3 bases and the J gene end by 12 bases; junction bases not matched to a gene: 6. The germline V gene has CDR1 MRHNA and CDR2 SNTAGT. Profiling of TCR beta VDJ combinations and CDR3 sequences used genomic DNA as template. TCRdb itself ran the reads through MiXCR, one entry per CDR3 protein. This sample carries 160,000 or so distinct CDR3 sequences, about 50% of them seen once, and the ten largest clones take roughly 29%. In patients chosen for sequencing, flow cytometry had shown CD8+CD57+ cell expansion. The J gene is TRBJ2-1, the V gene TRBV6-4; 9 nucleotides line up with TRBD2. The receptor was isolated from a human donor with aplastic anemia. Sequencing was carried out using sorted CD4+, CD8+, or CD8+CD57+ T cells (not recorded which) from PBMCs. Here the CDR3 DNA reads TGTGCCAGCAGTGAGACTAGCGGACTTGCGCAGTTCTTC. It yields the protein CASSETSGLAQFF.